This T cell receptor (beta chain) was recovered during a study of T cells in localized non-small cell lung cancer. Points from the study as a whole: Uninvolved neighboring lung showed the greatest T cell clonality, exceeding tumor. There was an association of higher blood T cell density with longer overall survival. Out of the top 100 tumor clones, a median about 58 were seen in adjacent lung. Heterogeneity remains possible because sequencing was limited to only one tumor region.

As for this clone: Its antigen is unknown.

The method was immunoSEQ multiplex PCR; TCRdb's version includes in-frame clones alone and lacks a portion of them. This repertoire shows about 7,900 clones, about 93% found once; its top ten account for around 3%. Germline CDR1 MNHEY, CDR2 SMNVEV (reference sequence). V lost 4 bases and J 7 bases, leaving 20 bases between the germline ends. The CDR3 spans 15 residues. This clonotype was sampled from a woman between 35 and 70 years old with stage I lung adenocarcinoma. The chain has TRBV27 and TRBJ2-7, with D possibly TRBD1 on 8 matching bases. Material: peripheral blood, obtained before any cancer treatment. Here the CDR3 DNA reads TGTGCCAGCAGTTCGACTTTTGACAGGGGAGGGGAGCAGTACTTC. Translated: CASSSTFDRGGEQYF.